These 25 T cell receptor beta chains originate from one sample sequenced in a study of vaccination effects on CD4 cells after COVID-19. Their recognized antigens are unknown. Before sequencing took place, the ViraFEST assay used viral peptide pools to expand antigen-specific CD4+ T cells. Around day 10 of culture, CD4+ T cells were separated out. The person was diagnosed with PCR-confirmed SARS-CoV-2 infection between March and December 2020. The table came from immunoSEQ multiplex PCR; TCRdb's copy has only in-frame clones and leaves some out. The sample lists about 26,000 clones; 75% to 85% were seen once. Material: CD4+ T cells from PBMCs cultured with HCoV-NL63 spike peptides, obtained before COVID-19 vaccination. These receptors originate from a human donor who had a prior SARS-CoV-2 infection.

The V and J genes are TRBV6-1 and TRBJ1-6; D remains ambiguous. Germline V gene data show CDR1 as MNHNS and CDR2 as SASEGT. CDR3 length: 14 residues. V was trimmed by 2 bases and J by 6 bases, leaving 8 bases between them. The CDR3 reads CASSELGVNSPLHF. The CDR3 DNA is TGTGCCAGCAGTGAACTCGGGGTTAATTCACCCCTCCACTTT.

CDR3 bases: TGTGCCAGCAGTGATCTAGCGGGAAAGAACACCGGGGAGCTGTTTTTT. Translation: CASSDLAGKNTGELFF. This rearrangement joins TRBV2 to TRBJ2-2, with TRBD2 identical over 9 bases. With V trimmed by 3 bases and J by 1 base, 3 bases remained unmatched. Germline V lookup: CDR1 SNHLY, CDR2 FYNNEI. CDR3 length: 16 residues.

This sequence joins TRBV19 and TRBJ2-1, with D unclear. Germline V lookup: CDR1 LNHDA, CDR2 SQIVND (reference sequence). V lost 3 bases and J 2 bases, leaving 17 bases between the germline ends. The CDR3 has 17 amino acids. CDR3 residues: CASSILAADQPYNEQFF. For the CDR3, the DNA is TGTGCCAGTAGTATTTTGGCAGCTGATCAGCCCTACAATGAGCAGTTCTTC.

This rearrangement joins TRBV5-1 to TRBJ2-3; possibly TRBD1 for D (6 bases). Germline V gene lookup returns CDR1 SGHRS and CDR2 YFSETQ. This CDR3 comprises 13 residues. Trimming cost V 4 bases and J 4 bases, with 10 bases left between them. The CDR3 here is CASSGDRPDTQYF. Here the CDR3 DNA reads TGCGCCAGCAGCGGTGACAGGCCAGATACGCAGTATTTT. The full variable domain, in which reference TRBV5-1 and TRBJ2-3 provide the parts outside the CDR3, is KAGVTQTPRYLIKTRGQQVTLSCSPISGHRSVSWYQQTPGQGLQFLFEYFSETQRNKGNFPGRFSGRQFSNSRSEMNVSTLELGDSALYLCASSGDRPDTQYFGPGTRLTVL.

This chain uses TRBV11-3 with TRBJ2-7, with no clear D. This CDR3 comprises 14 residues. The germline gives CDR1 SGHNT, CDR2 YENEEA. Trimming left V 0 bases short and J 0 bases short, with 6 bases between. The CDR3 is CASSLDTNSYEQYF. The CDR3 bases are TGTGCCAGCAGCTTAGACACAAACTCCTACGAGCAGTACTTC.

This sequence joins TRBV18 and TRBJ2-1, with 12 bases aligning to TRBD2. Trimming at V came to 4 bases and at J to 12 bases, leaving 13 bases not matched to a gene. This CDR3 comprises 16 residues. Germline loops: CDR1 KGHSH, CDR2 LQKENI. The CDR3 loop is CASSRTSGMDYPRQFF. CDR3 DNA sequence: TGTGCCAGCTCACGGACTAGCGGGATGGACTACCCAAGGCAGTTCTTC. Full variable domain (missing parts from reference TRBV18 and TRBJ2-1): NAGVMQNPRHLVRRRGQEARLRCSPMKGHSHVYWYRQLPEEGLKFMVYLQKENIIDESGMPKERFSAEFPKEGPSILRIQQVVRGDSAAYFCASSRTSGMDYPRQFFGPGTRLTVL.

The rearrangement joins TRBV14 to TRBJ2-1; possibly TRBD2 for D (6 bases). This CDR3 region has 18 residues. Germline assignment: CDR1 SGHDN and CDR2 FVKESK. Trimming shortened V by 0 bases and J by 0 bases, and 15 bases separated the two germline ends. The CDR3 here is CASSQDFSSASSYNEQFF. In nucleotides, the CDR3 is TGTGCCAGCAGCCAAGATTTCTCTAGCGCCAGCTCCTACAATGAGCAGTTCTTC.

This clone came up a few times. This chain connects TRBV10-2 to TRBJ1-1; 8 bases map to TRBD1. Trimming cost V 7 bases and J 5 bases; bases outside gene matches: 9. Germline V gene data show CDR1 as WSHSY and CDR2 as SAAADI. The CDR3 loop spans 14 amino acids. The CDR3 sequence: CASKTTGAVTEAFF. The CDR3 nucleotides read TGCGCCAGCAAGACGACAGGGGCGGTGACTGAAGCTTTCTTT.

The chain's CDR3 is CASSSTGANTEAFF. DNA of the CDR3: TGTGCCAGCAGCTCGACAGGGGCGAACACTGAAGCTTTCTTT. J is TRBJ1-1 and V is TRBV7-9; the match to TRBD1 covers 8 bases. Looked up from germline, CDR1 is SEHNR and CDR2 is FQNEAQ (reference sequence). The CDR3 has 14 amino acids. V lost 4 bases to trimming and J lost 1 base; unmatched junction nucleotides: 2.

This clone has just one count. The chain uses TRBV6-6 and TRBJ2-5; tentatively, D is TRBD2 (6 bases). CDR3 length: 12 residues. Trimming took 10 bases from V and 5 from J, leaving 14 bases between them. Germline loops: CDR1 MNHNY, CDR2 SVGAGI (reference sequence). CDR3 amino acids: CATQGGWETQYF. The CDR3 DNA is TGTGCCACCCAGGGAGGTTGGGAGACCCAGTACTTC.

This clone was seen a few times. J is TRBJ1-5 and V is TRBV6-1, with D maybe TRBD1 (5 bases). This CDR3 comprises 13 residues. The V and J ends lost 6 bases and 11 bases respectively, with 17 bases between them. CDR1 and CDR2 (germline): MNHNS, SASEGT. CDR3: CASRSGTRPSQHF. CDR3 nucleotide sequence: TGTGCCAGCAGATCCGGGACCCGACCTTCCCAGCATTTT.

The J gene is TRBJ2-2, the V gene TRBV5-1, with D perhaps TRBD1 (8 bases). The length of the CDR3 is 16 residues. Trimming cost V 4 bases and J 3 bases, with 16 bases left between them. Germline lookup yields CDR1 SGHRS and CDR2 YFSETQ. CDR3 residues: CASSVRTGGDTGELFF. Written as DNA, the CDR3 is TGCGCCAGCAGCGTAAGAACAGGGGGGGACACCGGGGAGCTGTTTTTT.

This clone has more than one count but fewer than ten. At one boundary the junction diverges from the germline segment, which might be a read error. J is TRBJ1-2 and V is TRBV2; D gene uncertain. Germline V lookup: CDR1 SNHLY, CDR2 FYNNEI. The CDR3 contains 10 residues. The CDR3 sequence is CASGEYGYTF. CDR3 nucleotide sequence: TGTGCCAGCGGTGAATATGGCTACACCTTC.

The V gene is TRBV5-1, the J gene TRBJ2-7, with 11 bases that match TRBD1. The V gene's germline CDR1 is SGHRS and CDR2 YFSETQ. The junction had 9 bases not matched to a gene; V was cut back by 4 bases and J by 3 bases. The CDR3 extends over 16 amino acids. The CDR3: CASSVSAGTGGYEQYF. DNA of the CDR3: TGCGCCAGCAGCGTCAGCGCCGGGACAGGGGGCTACGAGCAGTACTTC.

The gene calls are TRBV11-3 and TRBJ1-1; 11 nucleotides align to TRBD1. Germline CDR1 reads SGHNT; CDR2 reads YENEEA. V dropped 5 bases and J dropped 5; count of bases not matched to a gene: 7. This CDR3 has 15 amino acids. The CDR3 nucleotides read TGTGCCAGCAGCGACCGGGACAGGGGGGGTACTGAAGCTTTCTTT. Its protein is CASSDRDRGGTEAFF.

The chain joins TRBV5-1 to TRBJ2-3, with D maybe TRBD2 (5 bases). Per germline, CDR1 SGHRS and CDR2 YFSETQ. The CDR3 extends over 14 amino acids. V was cut by 4 bases and J by 0 bases, with 9 bases left in between. CDR3: CASSGLDSTDTQYF. The CDR3 DNA is TGCGCCAGCAGCGGACTGGACAGCACAGATACGCAGTATTTT.

The rearrangement uses TRBV6-5 and TRBJ1-5, with D uncertain. The CDR3 extends over 15 amino acids. V was clipped by 6 bases and J by 5 bases, with 17 bases between them. CDR1 and CDR2 (germline): MNHEY, SVGAGI. Here the CDR3 reads CASSRDRGTDQPQHF. DNA of the CDR3: TGTGCCAGCAGCCGAGATCGCGGAACCGATCAGCCCCAGCATTTT.

V usage is TRBV24-1 and J usage is TRBJ1-2, with TRBD1 matching 9 bases. Losses at the gene ends were 1 base for V and 6 bases for J; bases not matched to a gene: 5. Germline CDR1 reads KGHDR; CDR2 reads SFDVKD. The CDR3 runs to 15 residues. CDR3 DNA sequence: TGTGCCACCAGTGATTTAATAAGGGACAGGGATGGCTACACCTTC. Translated, it gives CATSDLIRDRDGYTF.

This chain uses TRBV5-1 with TRBJ2-5, with 7 bases aligning to TRBD1. The germline gives CDR1 SGHRS, CDR2 YFSETQ. V gave up 8 bases and J gave up 1 base; unmatched junction bases: 8. CDR3 size: 14 residues. The CDR3: CASRQGLGQETQYF. CDR3 in DNA: TGCGCCAGTCGACAGGGCTTGGGCCAAGAGACCCAGTACTTC.

V usage is TRBV7-2 and J usage is TRBJ2-7; D is perhaps TRBD2 (6 bases). Germline CDR1 SGHTA, CDR2 FQGNSA. The CDR3 runs 15 residues. V was pared by 3 bases and J by 3 bases, with 15 bases between. The CDR3 DNA follows: TGTGCCAGCAGCTTTGCCGGGGGTGGGGTCTACGAGCAGTACTTC. Encoded protein: CASSFAGGGVYEQYF.

The gene calls are TRBV2 and TRBJ2-1; D not certain. Germline V gene sequence: CDR1 SNHLY, CDR2 FYNNEI. Trimming cost V 6 bases and J 3 bases, with 3 bases left between them. This CDR3 region has 11 residues. In DNA form, the CDR3 reads TGTGCCAGCAGGATCTACAATGAGCAGTTCTTC. It yields the protein CASRIYNEQFF.

In DNA form, the CDR3 reads TGTGCCATCGGCTCGGATAGCAATCAGCCCCAGCATTTT. This codes for CAIGSDSNQPQHF. The chain links TRBV10-3 to TRBJ1-5; D is undetermined. Germline assignment: CDR1 ENHRY and CDR2 SYGVKD. V lost 8 bases and J lost 0, with 8 bases in between. The CDR3 contains 13 residues.

This chain uses TRBV9 with TRBJ2-5; D is uncertain. With 0 bases removed from V and 3 bases from J, the gap between germline ends came to 12 bases. Germline CDR1 SGDLS, CDR2 YYNGEE. The CDR3 is 15 residues long. The CDR3 DNA reads as TGTGCCAGCAGCGTAGACGCCAGTTTCGAAGAGACCCAGTACTTC. Protein: CASSVDASFEETQYF.

This chain uses TRBV9 with TRBJ2-5, with D possibly being TRBD1 (6 bases). V was shortened by 4 bases and J by 2 bases, with 15 bases between the two germline ends. Germline values: CDR1 SGDLS, CDR2 YYNGEE. The CDR3 extends over 15 amino acids. The CDR3 nucleotides read TGTGCCAGCAGCCTACAAACTACAGGGCAAGAGACCCAGTACTTC. It specifies CASSLQTTGQETQYF. Variable domain in full (rest from reference TRBV9 and TRBJ2-5): DSGVTQTPKHLITATGQRVTLRCSPRSGDLSVYWYQQSLDQGLQFLIQYYNGEERAKGNILERFSAQQFPDLHSELNLSSLELGDSALYFCASSLQTTGQETQYFGPGTRLLVL.

V gene TRBV6-5 combines with J gene TRBJ1-4; D remains unclear. CDR1 is MNHEY, CDR2 SVGAGI, per germline. CDR3 length equals 14 residues. Trimming removed 6 bases at V and 7 bases at J, with 15 bases between. DNA of the CDR3: TGTGCCAGCAGAACCGGACCGGGAGGTGAAAAACTGTTTTTT. Protein product: CASRTGPGGEKLFF.